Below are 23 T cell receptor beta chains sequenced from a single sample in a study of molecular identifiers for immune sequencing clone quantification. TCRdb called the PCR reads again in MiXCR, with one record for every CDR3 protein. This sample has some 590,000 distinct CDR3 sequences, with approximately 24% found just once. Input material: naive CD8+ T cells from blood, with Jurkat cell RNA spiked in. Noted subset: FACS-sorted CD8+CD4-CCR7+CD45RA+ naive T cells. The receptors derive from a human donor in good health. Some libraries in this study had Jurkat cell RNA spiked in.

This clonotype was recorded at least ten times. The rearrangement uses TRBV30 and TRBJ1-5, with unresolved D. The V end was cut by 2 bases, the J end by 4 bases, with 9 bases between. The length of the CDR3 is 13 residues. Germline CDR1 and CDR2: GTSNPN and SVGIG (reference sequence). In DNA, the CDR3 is TGTGCCTGGAGTCTCGGCCGGAATCAGCCCCAGCATTTT. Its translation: CAWSLGRNQPQHF.

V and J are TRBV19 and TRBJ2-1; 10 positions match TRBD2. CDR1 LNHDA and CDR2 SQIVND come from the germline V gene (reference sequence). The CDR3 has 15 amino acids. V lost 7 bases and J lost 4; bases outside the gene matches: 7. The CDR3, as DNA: TGTGCCAGTACCCCGAGCGGGAGGGGGTACAATGAGCAGTTCTTC. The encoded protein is CASTPSGRGYNEQFF.

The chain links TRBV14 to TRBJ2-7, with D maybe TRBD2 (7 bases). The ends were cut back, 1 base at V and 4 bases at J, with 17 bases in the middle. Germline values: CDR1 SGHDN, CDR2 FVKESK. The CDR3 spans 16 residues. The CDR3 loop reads CASSQVQGGQGYEQYF. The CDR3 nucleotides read TGTGCCAGCAGCCAAGTCCAGGGAGGGCAGGGGTACGAGCAGTACTTC.

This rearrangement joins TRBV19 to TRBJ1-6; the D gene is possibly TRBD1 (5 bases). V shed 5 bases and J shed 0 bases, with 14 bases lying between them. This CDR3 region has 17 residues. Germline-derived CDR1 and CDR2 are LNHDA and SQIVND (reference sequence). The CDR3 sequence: CASSSLDSHSYNSPLHF. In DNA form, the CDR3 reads TGTGCCAGTAGTTCACTAGACAGCCACTCCTATAATTCACCCCTCCACTTT.

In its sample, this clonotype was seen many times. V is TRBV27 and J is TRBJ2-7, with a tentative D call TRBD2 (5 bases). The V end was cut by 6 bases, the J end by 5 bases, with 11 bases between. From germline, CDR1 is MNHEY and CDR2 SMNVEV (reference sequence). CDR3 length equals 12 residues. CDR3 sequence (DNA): TGTGCCAGCAGCCCGGGAAACAACGAGCAGTACTTC. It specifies CASSPGNNEQYF.

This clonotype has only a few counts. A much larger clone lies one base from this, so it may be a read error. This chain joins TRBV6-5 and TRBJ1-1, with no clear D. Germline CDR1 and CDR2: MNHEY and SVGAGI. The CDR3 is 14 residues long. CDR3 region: CVSSPLSENTEAFF. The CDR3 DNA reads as TGTGTCAGCAGTCCACTCAGCGAGAACACTGAAGCTTTCTTT.

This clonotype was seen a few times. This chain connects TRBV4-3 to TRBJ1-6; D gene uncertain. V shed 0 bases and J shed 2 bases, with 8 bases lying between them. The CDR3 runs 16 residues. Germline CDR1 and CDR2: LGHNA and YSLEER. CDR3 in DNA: TGCGCCAGCAGCCAAGATGAGAAAGCCTATAATTCACCCCTCCACTTT. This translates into CASSQDEKAYNSPLHF.

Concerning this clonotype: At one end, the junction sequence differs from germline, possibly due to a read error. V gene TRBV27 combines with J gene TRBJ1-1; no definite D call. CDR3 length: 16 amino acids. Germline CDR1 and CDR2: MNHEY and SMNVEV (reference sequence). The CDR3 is CATSGVGPWENTEAFF. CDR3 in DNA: TGTGCCACCAGTGGGGTGGGTCCTTGGGAAAACACTGAAGCTTTCTTT.

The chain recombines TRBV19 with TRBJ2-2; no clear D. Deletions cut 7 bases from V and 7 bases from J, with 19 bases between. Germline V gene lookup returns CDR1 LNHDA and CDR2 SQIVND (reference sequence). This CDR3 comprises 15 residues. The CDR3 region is CASTPAASVDGELFF. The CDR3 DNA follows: TGTGCCAGTACCCCGGCGGCCTCGGTCGACGGGGAGCTGTTTTTT.

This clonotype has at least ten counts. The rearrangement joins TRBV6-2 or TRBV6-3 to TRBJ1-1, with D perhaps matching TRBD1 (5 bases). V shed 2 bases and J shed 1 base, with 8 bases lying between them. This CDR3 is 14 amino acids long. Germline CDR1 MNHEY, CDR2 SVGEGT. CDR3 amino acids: CASSYGQGNTEAFF. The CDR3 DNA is TGTGCCAGCAGTTACGGGCAGGGGAACACTGAAGCTTTCTTT.

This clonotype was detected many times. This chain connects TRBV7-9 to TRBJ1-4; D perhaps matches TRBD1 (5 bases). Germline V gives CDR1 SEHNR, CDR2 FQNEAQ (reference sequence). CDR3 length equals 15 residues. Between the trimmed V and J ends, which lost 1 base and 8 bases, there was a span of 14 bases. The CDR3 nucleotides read TGTGCCAGCAGCTTAGTGGGGCAGGCTGGAGAAAAACTGTTTTTT. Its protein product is CASSLVGQAGEKLFF.

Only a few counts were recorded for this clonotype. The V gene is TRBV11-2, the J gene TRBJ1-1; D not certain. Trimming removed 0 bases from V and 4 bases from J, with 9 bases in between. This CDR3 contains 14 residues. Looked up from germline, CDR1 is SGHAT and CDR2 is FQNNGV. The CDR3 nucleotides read TGTGCCAGCAGCTTAGACCGGTCAGCCACTGAAGCTTTCTTT. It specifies CASSLDRSATEAFF.

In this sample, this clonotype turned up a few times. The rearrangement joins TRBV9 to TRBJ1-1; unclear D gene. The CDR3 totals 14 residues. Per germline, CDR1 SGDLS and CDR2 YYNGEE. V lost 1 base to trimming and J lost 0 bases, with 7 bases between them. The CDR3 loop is CASSVSFLNTEAFF. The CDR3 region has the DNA TGTGCCAGCAGCGTAAGTTTCCTGAACACTGAAGCTTTCTTT.

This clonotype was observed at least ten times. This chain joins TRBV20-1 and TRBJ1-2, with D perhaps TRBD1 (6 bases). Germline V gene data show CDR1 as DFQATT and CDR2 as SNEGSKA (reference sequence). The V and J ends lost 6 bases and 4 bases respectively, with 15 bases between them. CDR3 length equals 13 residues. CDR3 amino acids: CSAREDSPYGYTF. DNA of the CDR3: TGCAGTGCGCGAGAGGACAGTCCCTATGGCTACACCTTC.

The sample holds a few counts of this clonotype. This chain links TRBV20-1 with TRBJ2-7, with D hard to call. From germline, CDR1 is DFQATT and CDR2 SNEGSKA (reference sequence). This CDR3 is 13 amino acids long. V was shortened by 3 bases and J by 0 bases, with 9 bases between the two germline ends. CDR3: CSASSQNSYEQYF. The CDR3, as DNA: TGCAGTGCTAGTTCGCAGAACTCCTACGAGCAGTACTTC.

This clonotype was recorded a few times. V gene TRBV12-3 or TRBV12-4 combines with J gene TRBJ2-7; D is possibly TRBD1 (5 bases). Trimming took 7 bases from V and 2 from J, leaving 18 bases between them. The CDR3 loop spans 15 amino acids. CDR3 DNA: TGTGCCAGCACCCCGATGGGGCGGCATCCCTACGAGCAGTACTTC. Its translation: CASTPMGRHPYEQYF.

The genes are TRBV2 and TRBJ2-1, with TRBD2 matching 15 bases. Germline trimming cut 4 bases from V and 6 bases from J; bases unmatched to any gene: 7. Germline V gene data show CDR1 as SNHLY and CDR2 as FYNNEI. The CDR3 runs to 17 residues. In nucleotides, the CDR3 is TGTGCCAGCAGTGTTGGGACTAGCGGGGGGCCCGGCAATGAGCAGTTCTTC. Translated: CASSVGTSGGPGNEQFF. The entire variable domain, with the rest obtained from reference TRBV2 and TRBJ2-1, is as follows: EPEVTQTPSHQVTQMGQEVILRCVPISNHLYFYWYRQILGQKVEFLVSFYNNEISEKSEIFDDQFSVERPDGSNFTLKIRSTKLEDSAMYFCASSVGTSGGPGNEQFFGPGTRLTVL.

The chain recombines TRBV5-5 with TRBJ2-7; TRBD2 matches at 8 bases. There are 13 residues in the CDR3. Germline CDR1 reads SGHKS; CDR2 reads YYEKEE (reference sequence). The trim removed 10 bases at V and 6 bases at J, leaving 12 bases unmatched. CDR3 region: CAGKAGLAVEQYF. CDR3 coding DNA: TGTGCCGGCAAGGCAGGACTAGCAGTCGAGCAGTACTTC.

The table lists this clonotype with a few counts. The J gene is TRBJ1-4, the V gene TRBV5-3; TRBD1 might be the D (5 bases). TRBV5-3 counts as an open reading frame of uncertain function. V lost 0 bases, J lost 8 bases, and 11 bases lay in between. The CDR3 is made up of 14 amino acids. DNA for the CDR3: TGTGCCAGAAGCTTGGCCAGGGTTTACGAAAAACTGTTTTTT. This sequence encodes CARSLARVYEKLFF.

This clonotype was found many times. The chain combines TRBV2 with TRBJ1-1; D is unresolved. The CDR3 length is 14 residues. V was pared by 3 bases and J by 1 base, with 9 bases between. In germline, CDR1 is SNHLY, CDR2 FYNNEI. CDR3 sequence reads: CASSEFQANTEAFF. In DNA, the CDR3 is TGTGCCAGCAGTGAGTTTCAGGCGAACACTGAAGCTTTCTTT.

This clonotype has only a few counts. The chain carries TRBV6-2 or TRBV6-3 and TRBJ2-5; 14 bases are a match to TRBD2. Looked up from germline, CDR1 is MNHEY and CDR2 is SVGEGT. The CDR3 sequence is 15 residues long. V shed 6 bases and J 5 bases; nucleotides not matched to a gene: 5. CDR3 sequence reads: CASSRLAGGRETQYF. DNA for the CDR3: TGTGCCAGCAGCAGACTAGCGGGAGGGCGCGAGACCCAGTACTTC.

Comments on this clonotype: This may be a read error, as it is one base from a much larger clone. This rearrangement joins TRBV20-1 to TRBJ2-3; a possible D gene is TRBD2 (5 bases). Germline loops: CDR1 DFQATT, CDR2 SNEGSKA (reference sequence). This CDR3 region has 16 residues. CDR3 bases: TGCAGTGCTAAGTTAGGAGCGCTAGCTCGTGCGGATACGCGGTATTTT. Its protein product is CSAKLGALARADTRYF.

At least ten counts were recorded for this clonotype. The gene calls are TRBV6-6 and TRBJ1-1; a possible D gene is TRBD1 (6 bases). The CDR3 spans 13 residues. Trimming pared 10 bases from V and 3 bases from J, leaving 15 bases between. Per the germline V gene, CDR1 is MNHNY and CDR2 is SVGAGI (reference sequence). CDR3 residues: CATGQWQHTEAFF. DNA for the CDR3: TGTGCCACCGGACAGTGGCAACACACTGAAGCTTTCTTT.